This is a list of T cell receptor beta chains from one sample in a study of blood T cell repertoires in COVID-19. Assay used: immunoSEQ multiplex PCR; TCRdb lists only in-frame clones, some missing. The profile shows around 240,000 clones, 85% of them singletons. Specimen: peripheral blood. All receptors come from a man in his forties or fifties with acute or convalescent COVID-19. Both conserved end residues are part of each CDR3. Each record gives: V gene, D gene, clone size, CDR3 length, J gene, CDR3 DNA, CDR3 protein. A D gene is named only where the DNA matches it firmly. Rows may omit the clone size; those that give it use once, few, many or a size class.

V gene: TRBV18; D gene: TRBD1; clone size: NA; CDR3 length: 12; J gene: TRBJ1-1; CDR3 DNA: TGTGCCAGCTCATCACAGGGGGCTGAAGCTTTCTTT; CDR3 protein: CASSSQGAEAFF
V gene: TRBV2; D gene: NA; clone size: NA; CDR3 length: 13; J gene: TRBJ1-6; CDR3 DNA: TGTGCCAGCACCAGGAACGATAATTCACCCCTCCACTTT; CDR3 protein: CASTRNDNSPLHF
V gene: TRBV29-1; D gene: TRBD1; clone size: NA; CDR3 length: 10; J gene: TRBJ1-2; CDR3 DNA: TGCAGCGTTGGTCGGGACAGGGCCACCTTC; CDR3 protein: CSVGRDRATF
V gene: TRBV11-2; D gene: TRBD2; clone size: NA; CDR3 length: 17; J gene: TRBJ2-5; CDR3 DNA: TGTGCCAGCAGCTCTGGGTCCAGGACTAGCGGGAAAGAGACCCAGTACTTC; CDR3 protein: CASSSGSRTSGKETQYF
V gene: TRBV29-1; D gene: NA; clone size: NA; CDR3 length: 11; J gene: TRBJ2-7; CDR3 DNA: TGCAGCGTTGATCCCTTTTACGAGCAGTACTTC; CDR3 protein: CSVDPFYEQYF
V gene: TRBV4-3; D gene: NA; clone size: once; CDR3 length: 16; J gene: TRBJ1-3; CDR3 DNA: TGCGCCAGCAGCCAAGATCCGAACAGTGCTGGAAACACCATATATTTT; CDR3 protein: CASSQDPNSAGNTIYF
V gene: TRBV19; D gene: TRBD1; clone size: NA; CDR3 length: 18; J gene: TRBJ1-5; CDR3 DNA: TGTGCCAGTAGTATAGGCTGGGACAGCCGCGCACTTAATCAGCCCCAGCATTTT; CDR3 protein: CASSIGWDSRALNQPQHF
V gene: TRBV2; D gene: NA; clone size: NA; CDR3 length: 11; J gene: TRBJ2-7; CDR3 DNA: TGTGCCAGCAGTGTGGGGGGAGGGCAGTACTTC; CDR3 protein: CASSVGGGQYF
V gene: TRBV6-1; D gene: TRBD1; clone size: once; CDR3 length: 15; J gene: TRBJ2-7; CDR3 DNA: TGTGCCAGCAGTTCGGACAGGGGGCGCTTCCACGAGCAGTACTTC; CDR3 protein: CASSSDRGRFHEQYF
V gene: TRBV7-2; D gene: TRBD1; clone size: NA; CDR3 length: 14; J gene: TRBJ1-1; CDR3 DNA: TGTGCCAGCAGCTTAGAGCAGGGGGTAGATGAAGCTTTCTTT; CDR3 protein: CASSLEQGVDEAFF
V gene: TRBV6-6; D gene: NA; clone size: NA; CDR3 length: 12; J gene: TRBJ1-3; CDR3 DNA: TGTGCCAGCAGCGGAGATAGAAACACCATATATTTT; CDR3 protein: CASSGDRNTIYF
V gene: TRBV29-1; D gene: TRBD1; clone size: NA; CDR3 length: 13; J gene: TRBJ1-1; CDR3 DNA: TGCAGCGCTCGGGACAGCTTGAACACTGAAGCTTTCTTT; CDR3 protein: CSARDSLNTEAFF
V gene: TRBV6-5; D gene: NA; clone size: NA; CDR3 length: 15; J gene: TRBJ2-1; CDR3 DNA: TGTGCCAGCAGTCGCAGCGATAGCTCCTACAATGAGCAGTTCTTC; CDR3 protein: CASSRSDSSYNEQFF
V gene: TRBV30; D gene: NA; clone size: NA; CDR3 length: 11; J gene: TRBJ1-1; CDR3 DNA: TGTGCCTGGAGTGCAGACAGTGAAGCTTTCTTT; CDR3 protein: CAWSADSEAFF
V gene: TRBV3-1/TRBV3-2; D gene: NA; clone size: many; CDR3 length: 12; J gene: TRBJ2-7; CDR3 DNA: TGTGCCAGCAGCATTGGACAGAACGAGCAGTACTTC; CDR3 protein: CASSIGQNEQYF
V gene: TRBV9; D gene: NA; clone size: few; CDR3 length: 15; J gene: TRBJ1-5; CDR3 DNA: TGTGCCAGCAGCGTAGGTGGAGGGGAGGAGGAGCCCCAGCATTTT; CDR3 protein: CASSVGGGEEEPQHF
V gene: TRBV30; D gene: NA; clone size: NA; CDR3 length: 12; J gene: TRBJ1-6; CDR3 DNA: TGTGCCTGGAGGGCCCCTTCTTCACCCCTCCACTTT; CDR3 protein: CAWRAPSSPLHF
V gene: TRBV6-2/TRBV6-3; D gene: NA; clone size: few; CDR3 length: 11; J gene: TRBJ1-2; CDR3 DNA: TGTGCCAGCAGTACAGGGAACGGCTACACCTTC; CDR3 protein: CASSTGNGYTF
V gene: TRBV6-5; D gene: TRBD1; clone size: NA; CDR3 length: 14; J gene: TRBJ2-7; CDR3 DNA: TGTGCCAGCACTTGGAGGACAGGGGGCCTGGAGCAGTACTTC; CDR3 protein: CASTWRTGGLEQYF
V gene: TRBV4-1; D gene: TRBD1; clone size: NA; CDR3 length: 15; J gene: TRBJ1-5; CDR3 DNA: TGCGCCAGCAGCCAAGGCGACAGGGGTGACCAGCCCCAGCATTTT; CDR3 protein: CASSQGDRGDQPQHF
V gene: TRBV19; D gene: NA; clone size: NA; CDR3 length: 14; J gene: TRBJ1-1; CDR3 DNA: TGTGCCAGTAGTCACCTAACAGGGAACACTGAAGCTTTCTTT; CDR3 protein: CASSHLTGNTEAFF
V gene: TRBV9; D gene: TRBD1; clone size: NA; CDR3 length: 16; J gene: TRBJ1-2; CDR3 DNA: TGTGCCAGCAGCGTAGCCCTCGAGAGACAGGGGGTCGGCTACACCTTC; CDR3 protein: CASSVALERQGVGYTF
V gene: TRBV18; D gene: NA; clone size: NA; CDR3 length: 15; J gene: TRBJ1-2; CDR3 DNA: TGTGCCAGCTCACTTGAGGGCGCCCCTAACTATGGCTACACCTTC; CDR3 protein: CASSLEGAPNYGYTF
V gene: TRBV5-1; D gene: TRBD1; clone size: NA; CDR3 length: 15; J gene: TRBJ1-2; CDR3 DNA: TGCGCCAGCAGCCCGAGGGGGCAGGCTCTCTATGGCTACACCTTC; CDR3 protein: CASSPRGQALYGYTF
V gene: TRBV5-1; D gene: NA; clone size: NA; CDR3 length: 13; J gene: TRBJ2-5; CDR3 DNA: TGCGCCAGCAGCCGGCGGGCGGAAGAGACCCAGTACTTC; CDR3 protein: CASSRRAEETQYF
V gene: TRBV5-6; D gene: TRBD1; clone size: NA; CDR3 length: 15; J gene: TRBJ1-2; CDR3 DNA: TGTGCCAGCAGCCAGCCGACAGGGCCTAACTATGGCTACACCTTC; CDR3 protein: CASSQPTGPNYGYTF
V gene: TRBV6-2/TRBV6-3; D gene: NA; clone size: NA; CDR3 length: 12; J gene: TRBJ1-1; CDR3 DNA: TGTGCCAGCAGTTACTCGAACAGGGAAGCTTTCTTT; CDR3 protein: CASSYSNREAFF
V gene: TRBV28; D gene: TRBD1; clone size: NA; CDR3 length: 14; J gene: TRBJ1-2; CDR3 DNA: TGTGCCAGCAGTGCTGGGACAGGGTGGTATGGCTACACCTTC; CDR3 protein: CASSAGTGWYGYTF
V gene: TRBV7-9; D gene: TRBD2; clone size: once; CDR3 length: 16; J gene: TRBJ2-1; CDR3 DNA: TGTGCCAGCAGCCCTAGTATTGGGGGGGGGATAGATGAGCAGTTCTTC; CDR3 protein: CASSPSIGGGIDEQFF
V gene: TRBV27; D gene: TRBD1; clone size: NA; CDR3 length: 15; J gene: TRBJ2-1; CDR3 DNA: TGTGCCAGCAGAATTCGGACAGGGGCGCACAATGAGCAGTTCTTC; CDR3 protein: CASRIRTGAHNEQFF
V gene: TRBV30; D gene: NA; clone size: NA; CDR3 length: 16; J gene: TRBJ1-3; CDR3 DNA: TGTGCCTGGAGTGTCTCGGGGGGGGCGCGTGGAAACACCATATATTTT; CDR3 protein: CAWSVSGGARGNTIYF
V gene: TRBV7-8; D gene: TRBD1; clone size: NA; CDR3 length: 16; J gene: TRBJ1-6; CDR3 DNA: TGTGCCAGCAGCTTAGCTAGGGGACAGTATAATTCACCCCTCCACTTT; CDR3 protein: CASSLARGQYNSPLHF
V gene: TRBV6-6; D gene: TRBD1; clone size: once; CDR3 length: 15; J gene: TRBJ2-1; CDR3 DNA: TGTGCCAGCAGTTATATGCAGGGGGCGTACAATGAGCAGTTCTTC; CDR3 protein: CASSYMQGAYNEQFF
V gene: TRBV5-4; D gene: TRBD1; clone size: NA; CDR3 length: 16; J gene: TRBJ1-5; CDR3 DNA: TGTGCCAGCAGCTTGGGAGGGGGCTCGGAGTATCAGCCCCAGCATTTT; CDR3 protein: CASSLGGGSEYQPQHF
V gene: TRBV30; D gene: NA; clone size: NA; CDR3 length: 14; J gene: TRBJ2-5; CDR3 DNA: TGTGCCTGGAGTGGGCAGGGGATCCAAGAGACCCAGTACTTC; CDR3 protein: CAWSGQGIQETQYF
V gene: TRBV4-1; D gene: NA; clone size: NA; CDR3 length: 13; J gene: TRBJ1-5; CDR3 DNA: TGCGCCAGCAGCCAAAACCGGGGTCAGCCCCAGCATTTT; CDR3 protein: CASSQNRGQPQHF
V gene: TRBV11-2; D gene: NA; clone size: NA; CDR3 length: 12; J gene: TRBJ2-7; CDR3 DNA: TGTGCCAGCAGCCGGGGAACCTACGAGCAGTACTTC; CDR3 protein: CASSRGTYEQYF
V gene: TRBV30; D gene: NA; clone size: few; CDR3 length: 15; J gene: TRBJ1-1; CDR3 DNA: TGTGCCTGGATTTTTGCTCGGGGAGGTACGACTGAAGCTTTCTTT; CDR3 protein: CAWIFARGGTTEAFF
V gene: TRBV6-4; D gene: TRBD2; clone size: NA; CDR3 length: 16; J gene: TRBJ2-3; CDR3 DNA: TGTGCCAGCAGTGAAGGTAGCGGGGGGGCCACAGATACGCAGTATTTT; CDR3 protein: CASSEGSGGATDTQYF
V gene: TRBV19; D gene: TRBD1; clone size: NA; CDR3 length: 13; J gene: TRBJ2-1; CDR3 DNA: TGTGCCAGTAACAGGGGCCCCTACAATGAGCAGTTCTTC; CDR3 protein: CASNRGPYNEQFF
V gene: TRBV19; D gene: TRBD1; clone size: once; CDR3 length: 12; J gene: TRBJ1-2; CDR3 DNA: TGTGCCAGTAGTACACAGGGGCCAGGCTACACCTTC; CDR3 protein: CASSTQGPGYTF
V gene: TRBV5-1; D gene: NA; clone size: NA; CDR3 length: 13; J gene: TRBJ2-1; CDR3 DNA: TGCGCCAGCATGCGGACGGGCGGGAATGAGCAGTTCTTC; CDR3 protein: CASMRTGGNEQFF
V gene: TRBV15; D gene: NA; clone size: few; CDR3 length: 15; J gene: TRBJ1-2; CDR3 DNA: TGTGCCACCAGCAGAGGAGGGGGTATAGGCGATGGCTACACCTTC; CDR3 protein: CATSRGGGIGDGYTF
V gene: TRBV7-2; D gene: TRBD1; clone size: NA; CDR3 length: 12; J gene: TRBJ1-1; CDR3 DNA: TGTGCCAGCAGCTTAAGACAGGGAGGACCTTTCTTT; CDR3 protein: CASSLRQGGPFF
V gene: TRBV3-1/TRBV3-2; D gene: TRBD2; clone size: once; CDR3 length: 16; J gene: TRBJ2-1; CDR3 DNA: TGTGCCAGCAGCACTTTGGTAGCGGGGGGTGGAAATGAGCAGTTCTTC; CDR3 protein: CASSTLVAGGGNEQFF
V gene: TRBV11-2; D gene: NA; clone size: NA; CDR3 length: 15; J gene: TRBJ2-1; CDR3 DNA: TGTGCCAGCAGCCCAAGCGGAAGCTCCTACAATGAGCAGTTCTTC; CDR3 protein: CASSPSGSSYNEQFF
V gene: TRBV9; D gene: TRBD1; clone size: few; CDR3 length: 17; J gene: TRBJ1-3; CDR3 DNA: TGTGCCAGCAGCGCCGTGGGAAACAGGGGCTCTGGAAACACCATATATTTT; CDR3 protein: CASSAVGNRGSGNTIYF
V gene: TRBV5-1; D gene: TRBD1; clone size: NA; CDR3 length: 16; J gene: TRBJ2-3; CDR3 DNA: TGCGCCAGCAGCCCGGGGGACAGGGGAATGACAGATACGCAGTATTTT; CDR3 protein: CASSPGDRGMTDTQYF
V gene: TRBV6-6; D gene: TRBD1; clone size: NA; CDR3 length: 18; J gene: TRBJ1-1; CDR3 DNA: TGTGCCAGCAGTCCGAACCGGGACAGGGGGTTGAGGAACACTGAAGCTTTCTTT; CDR3 protein: CASSPNRDRGLRNTEAFF
V gene: TRBV4-2; D gene: NA; clone size: once; CDR3 length: 15; J gene: TRBJ1-2; CDR3 DNA: TGTGCCAGCAGCCAGAAACGGGGGGCAGGCTATGGCTACACCTTC; CDR3 protein: CASSQKRGAGYGYTF
V gene: TRBV5-1; D gene: NA; clone size: NA; CDR3 length: 14; J gene: TRBJ1-1; CDR3 DNA: TGCGCCAGCAGCGCGGGACCGCCGAACACTGAAGCTTTCTTT; CDR3 protein: CASSAGPPNTEAFF
V gene: TRBV7-9; D gene: NA; clone size: NA; CDR3 length: 14; J gene: TRBJ1-1; CDR3 DNA: TGTGCCAGCAGCCCCACAGGTATGAACACTGAAGCTTTCTTT; CDR3 protein: CASSPTGMNTEAFF
V gene: TRBV15; D gene: NA; clone size: NA; CDR3 length: 15; J gene: TRBJ1-1; CDR3 DNA: TGTGCCACCAGCTTACGAATGGAGCGTGGAACTGAAGCTTTCTTT; CDR3 protein: CATSLRMERGTEAFF